This TCR beta chain was documented in a study of cytomegalovirus exposure and HLA in healthy donors. Notes on the study in general: Some TCR beta chains (164 of them) were listed as cytomegalovirus-associated. As was reported, the HLA-A and HLA-B alleles of most subjects were accurately predicted from TCR beta sequences.

In its sample, this clone was seen a few times. What it binds is not known. The primer mix had 60 Vbeta and 13 Jbeta primers. Method: immunoSEQ multiplex PCR; TCRdb's copy keeps in-frame clones and lacks some. The sample lists around 130,000 clones; roughly 85% were seen once. This CDR3 has 17 amino acids. CDR1 and CDR2 from the germline V gene are MGHDK and SYGVNS. Losses at the gene ends were 3 bases for V and 4 bases for J; bases not matched to a gene: 8. The sequenced sample was PBMCs. This rearrangement joins TRBV25-1 to TRBJ2-3, with 12 positions matching TRBD1. This TCR derives from a woman aged 30 to 39 in good health and CMV-seropositive. The CDR3 loop is CASSDAPGQGASDTQYF. The CDR3 nucleotides read TGTGCCAGCAGTGATGCTCCGGGACAGGGGGCGTCAGATACGCAGTATTTT.